This TCR beta chain was observed in a study of immune cell composition in non-small cell lung cancer. Study-level points and caveats: Clones >0.5% enriched in tumour were rarer in adenocarcinoma (roughly 33%) than squamous (approximately 75%). In adenocarcinoma, maximal tumour-associated clone frequency tracked TIL tumour reactivity.

This clone was detected only once. Its antigen is unknown. Sequencing used immunoSEQ multiplex PCR; TCRdb keeps in-frame clones, though not all of them. Of about 4,900 clones listed, roughly 79% are singletons. The sequenced sample consisted of lung tumor tissue. The clonotype comes from a human donor with non-small cell lung cancer.

The CDR3 sequence is CASSSPSGGPETQYF. CDR3 DNA: TGTGCCAGCAGTTCCCCTAGCGGGGGGCCAGAGACCCAGTACTTC. The V call is TRBV6-5, the J call TRBJ2-5, with 11 nucleotides matching TRBD2. The CDR3 is 15 residues long. V lost 4 bases and J lost 4; bases outside the gene matches: 5. Germline CDR1 is MNHEY and CDR2 is SVGAGI.